The 10 T cell receptor beta chains below were found in one sample sequenced in a study of T cells in Graves' hyperthyroidism and ophthalmopathy. The source material, RNA transcripts, was used to amplify TCR beta CDR3 regions. TCR CDR3 underwent first-round RT-PCR with the HTBI primer set. TCRdb called the multiplex PCR reads again in MiXCR, with one record for every CDR3 protein. Of around 400,000 distinct CDR3 sequences in the sample, less than 20% are singletons; the top ten hold around a quarter. Material for sequencing was blood. The receptors were gathered from a woman younger than 35 with Graves' hyperthyroidism that later progressed to Graves' ophthalmopathy.

In its sample, this clonotype was seen many times. The rearrangement uses TRBV3-1 and TRBJ2-5, with TRBD1 identical over 7 bases. The CDR3 covers 12 residues. The V gene end was trimmed by 3 bases and the J gene end by 6 bases; junction bases not matched to a gene: 1. Per the germline V gene, CDR1 is LGHDT and CDR2 is YNNKEL (reference sequence). Here the CDR3 DNA reads TGTGCCAGCAGCCAGACAGGGAAGACCCAGTACTTC. Translation: CASSQTGKTQYF.

The chain recombines TRBV27 with TRBJ2-1; D is tentatively TRBD1 or TRBD2 (5 bases each). Trimming pared 3 bases from V and 2 bases from J, leaving 11 bases between. The CDR3 length is 15 residues. Germline CDR1 and CDR2: MNHEY and SMNVEV (reference sequence). As DNA, the CDR3 is TGTGCCAGCAGTTTTTCGGGGCGGACCTACAATGAGCAGTTCTTC. Residues: CASSFSGRTYNEQFF.

This clonotype came up many times. This rearrangement joins TRBV6-1 to TRBJ2-1; D perhaps matches TRBD1 (6 bases). Per germline, CDR1 MNHNS and CDR2 SASEGT. The CDR3 is 17 amino acids. The V and J ends lost 5 bases and 5 bases respectively, with 22 bases between them. As DNA, the CDR3 is TGTGCCAGCAGTTACGACCCCATAGGGGGAGTAGACAATGAGCAGTTCTTC. Amino acid sequence: CASSYDPIGGVDNEQFF.

This clonotype was observed many times. The chain employs TRBV12-3 or TRBV12-4 and TRBJ1-1; 7 bases match TRBD1. This CDR3 region has 13 residues. V gave up 2 bases and J gave up 10 bases; unmatched junction bases: 7. CDR3 amino acids: CASSLRRQGRAFF. DNA for the CDR3: TGTGCCAGCAGTTTACGCCGACAGGGAAGAGCTTTCTTT.

A few counts support this clonotype. This sequence joins TRBV20-1 and TRBJ2-1; 7 bases fit TRBD1. V was pared by 0 bases and J by 0 bases, with 2 bases of the junction left unmatched. The CDR3 is 15 amino acids. Germline CDR1 is DFQATT and CDR2 is SNEGSKA (reference sequence). Here the CDR3 DNA reads TGCAGTGCTAGAGATCGACAGGGCTCCTACAATGAGCAGTTCTTC. It encodes CSARDRQGSYNEQFF.

Only one count was recorded for this clonotype. This may be a read error: a much more frequent sequence differs by one nucleotide. V is TRBV20-1 and J is TRBJ2-5, with 9 bases matching TRBD1. The DNA end is more similar to TRBJ2-1, so the J call may be wrong. Germline V CDR1 and CDR2: DFQATT, SNEGSKA (reference sequence). The CDR3 is 17 residues long. The CDR3 bases are TGCAGTTCTAAACGCCTTTCCGGGACAGGGTACCAAGAGACCCAGTTCTTC. Translated, it gives CSSKRLSGTGYQETQFF.

This clonotype was detected only a few times. The V call is TRBV12-3 or TRBV12-4, the J call TRBJ2-3, with 8 bases identical to TRBD2. Trimming removed 4 bases from V and 4 bases from J; junction bases left unmatched: 10. CDR3 length: 16 residues. In nucleotides, the CDR3 is TGTGCCAGCAGTTATGGTGAGCGGGAGTTCCCAGATACGCAGTATTTT. Translation gives CASSYGEREFPDTQYF.

This clonotype has at least ten counts. The rearrangement links TRBV7-2 to TRBJ2-5; 7 bases line up with TRBD1. The junction had 4 bases not matched to a gene; V was cut back by 0 bases and J by 3 bases. Germline CDR1 reads SGHTA; CDR2 reads FQGNSA. This CDR3 region has 15 residues. The chain's CDR3 is CASSLALTGKETQYF. CDR3 nucleotides: TGTGCCAGCAGCTTAGCCCTGACAGGGAAAGAGACCCAGTACTTC.

The rearrangement uses TRBV5-1 and TRBJ1-4; possibly TRBD1 for D (6 bases). The CDR3 has 14 amino acids. Trimming removed 3 bases from V and 5 bases from J, with 11 bases in between. Germline CDR1 SGHRS, CDR2 YFSETQ. The CDR3: CASSSGQKNEKLFF. CDR3 nucleotides: TGCGCCAGCAGCTCTGGACAGAAGAATGAAAAACTGTTTTTT.

In its sample, this clonotype was seen a few times. The V and J genes are TRBV5-1 and TRBJ1-5; D is unresolved. The ends were cut back, 0 bases at V and 6 bases at J, with 22 bases in the middle. The CDR3 has 18 residues. Germline V gene sequence: CDR1 SGHRS, CDR2 YFSETQ. DNA for the CDR3: TGCGCCAGCAGCTTGGGTCCCAATCGGACTCCGGACGGTCAGCCCCAGCATTTT. Encoded protein: CASSLGPNRTPDGQPQHF.